This is a list of T cell receptor beta chains from one sample in a study of OX40 agonist ivuxolimab in advanced cancers. Clones were read by immunoSEQ multiplex PCR, and TCRdb kept only the in-frame ones, dropping some. The repertoire has tens of thousands of clones, 85% to 90% of them found once; the top ten carry under 8%. Sequencing used CD4+ or CD8+ T cells sorted from blood, obtained in a trial of the OX40 agonist ivuxolimab. These TCRs come from an adult with an advanced solid tumor such as melanoma, head and neck, liver or kidney cancer. The CDR3 runs from the conserved cysteine through the conserved F or W. A D gene is named only where the DNA matches it firmly. Clone size is not always given. Where it is, it says once, few, many or a class for expanded clones.

j_call: TRBJ2-1; clone_size: .; v_call: TRBV28; d_call: TRBD1; cdr3_nt: TGTGCCAGCAGTTCCGGACAGGGGAATGAGCAGTTCTTC; cdr3_aa: CASSSGQGNEQFF
j_call: TRBJ1-6; clone_size: .; v_call: TRBV27; d_call: TRBD1; cdr3_nt: TGTGCCAGCAGTTTATCCGGGACAGATAATTCACCCCTCCACTTT; cdr3_aa: CASSLSGTDNSPLHF
j_call: TRBJ1-5; clone_size: once; v_call: TRBV2; d_call: TRBD1; cdr3_nt: TGTGCCAGCAGGCGGACAGGGGAACAGCCCCAGCATTTT; cdr3_aa: CASRRTGEQPQHF
j_call: TRBJ2-1; clone_size: .; v_call: TRBV19; d_call: TRBD1; cdr3_nt: TGTGCCAGTAGCTCGAGGGACAGGGGAAAATTGTTCTTC; cdr3_aa: CASSSRDRGKLFF
j_call: TRBJ1-5; clone_size: .; v_call: TRBV30; d_call: .; cdr3_nt: TGTGCCCGGGCGGACGGTAACAATCAGCCCCAGCATTTT; cdr3_aa: CARADGNNQPQHF
j_call: TRBJ2-2; clone_size: .; v_call: TRBV7-3; d_call: .; cdr3_nt: TGTGCCAGCAGTTTTAAGGGCACCGGGGAGCTGTTTTTT; cdr3_aa: CASSFKGTGELFF
j_call: TRBJ2-7; clone_size: once; v_call: TRBV25-1; d_call: TRBD2; cdr3_nt: TGTGCCAGCTCGGGGGGGGGCTACGAGCAGTACTTC; cdr3_aa: CASSGGGYEQYF
j_call: TRBJ2-7; clone_size: .; v_call: TRBV6-1; d_call: .; cdr3_nt: TGTGCCAGCAGTGAAGCGGGCCTCGCCAAACAGTACTTC; cdr3_aa: CASSEAGLAKQYF
j_call: TRBJ2-1; clone_size: .; v_call: TRBV2; d_call: .; cdr3_nt: TGTGCCACCGGGACCGGGACCCGGGGGAATGAGCAGTTCTTC; cdr3_aa: CATGTGTRGNEQFF
j_call: TRBJ1-1; clone_size: .; v_call: TRBV30; d_call: .; cdr3_nt: TGTGCCTGGAGGGGAGGGGGGACTGAAGCTTTCTTT; cdr3_aa: CAWRGGGTEAFF
j_call: TRBJ1-5; clone_size: few; v_call: TRBV19; d_call: .; cdr3_nt: TGTGCCAGTAGTATTCCCCGACAGGATCAGCCCCAGCATTTT; cdr3_aa: CASSIPRQDQPQHF
j_call: TRBJ2-7; clone_size: .; v_call: TRBV7-7; d_call: TRBD1; cdr3_nt: TGTGCTAGCAGCAGGGACAGGGGATACGAGCAGTACTTC; cdr3_aa: CASSRDRGYEQYF
j_call: TRBJ2-7; clone_size: .; v_call: TRBV10-3; d_call: TRBD2; cdr3_nt: TGTGCCATCAGTGAGAACCCCCGGATGAGCGGGAGCGCATACGAGCAGTACTTC; cdr3_aa: CAISENPRMSGSAYEQYF
j_call: TRBJ2-4; clone_size: .; v_call: TRBV5-1; d_call: TRBD1; cdr3_nt: TGCGCCAGCAGGGGGACAGGGTCGGGCGACATTCAGTACTTC; cdr3_aa: CASRGTGSGDIQYF
j_call: TRBJ2-7; clone_size: .; v_call: TRBV29-1; d_call: .; cdr3_nt: TGCAGCGTCATCAGTTCATCCTACGAGCAGTACTTC; cdr3_aa: CSVISSSYEQYF
j_call: TRBJ2-3; clone_size: .; v_call: TRBV6-4; d_call: .; cdr3_nt: TGTGCCAGCAGTGACAAGGACTACTCAGATACGCAGTATTTT; cdr3_aa: CASSDKDYSDTQYF
j_call: TRBJ1-4; clone_size: .; v_call: TRBV18; d_call: .; cdr3_nt: TGTGCCAGCTCACCCGGAGCAACTAATGAAAAACTGTTTTTT; cdr3_aa: CASSPGATNEKLFF
j_call: TRBJ1-3; clone_size: .; v_call: TRBV7-2; d_call: .; cdr3_nt: TGTGCCAGCAGCTTACAGGTCCCTCCCTCTGGAAACACCATATATTTT; cdr3_aa: CASSLQVPPSGNTIYF
j_call: TRBJ1-4; clone_size: .; v_call: TRBV4-1; d_call: .; cdr3_nt: TGCGCCAGCAGCCAAGATCAAGAACAGGGAGGTGAAAAACTGTTTTTT; cdr3_aa: CASSQDQEQGGEKLFF
j_call: TRBJ2-7; clone_size: .; v_call: TRBV5-4; d_call: .; cdr3_nt: TGTGCCAGCAGCTTGGCCGGTATTGGTCAGGGAGAGCAGTACTTC; cdr3_aa: CASSLAGIGQGEQYF
j_call: TRBJ1-3; clone_size: .; v_call: TRBV9; d_call: .; cdr3_nt: TGTGCCAGCAGCGTAGAACTAGGGAGCTCTGGAAACACCATATATTTT; cdr3_aa: CASSVELGSSGNTIYF
j_call: TRBJ2-3; clone_size: .; v_call: TRBV6-6; d_call: .; cdr3_nt: TGTGCCAGCAAGAGGGGGAATGCGAGGACAGATACGCAGTATTTT; cdr3_aa: CASKRGNARTDTQYF
j_call: TRBJ1-4; clone_size: .; v_call: TRBV9; d_call: .; cdr3_nt: TGTGCCAGCAGCGTACGGGGTGAGGCTGATGAAAAACTGTTTTTT; cdr3_aa: CASSVRGEADEKLFF
j_call: TRBJ2-1; clone_size: .; v_call: TRBV9; d_call: TRBD2; cdr3_nt: TGTGCCAGCAGCGTAGAACTAGCGGGAATGGTGCAGTTCTTC; cdr3_aa: CASSVELAGMVQFF
j_call: TRBJ1-1; clone_size: .; v_call: TRBV29-1; d_call: TRBD1; cdr3_nt: TGCAGCGTGCTAAGACAGGGACGGAACACTGAAGCTTTCTTT; cdr3_aa: CSVLRQGRNTEAFF
j_call: TRBJ2-2; clone_size: .; v_call: TRBV19; d_call: .; cdr3_nt: TGTGCCAGTAGTTTTCTACGCGGGCCCGGGGAGCTGTTTTTT; cdr3_aa: CASSFLRGPGELFF
j_call: TRBJ2-2; clone_size: .; v_call: TRBV9; d_call: TRBD1; cdr3_nt: TGTGCCAGCGACCCAGGGGGCTTCGGGGAGCTGTTTTTT; cdr3_aa: CASDPGGFGELFF
j_call: TRBJ2-1; clone_size: .; v_call: TRBV6-1; d_call: TRBD2; cdr3_nt: TGTGCCAGCATTACCCTAGCGGGAGGGCTCAATGAGCAGTTCTTC; cdr3_aa: CASITLAGGLNEQFF
j_call: TRBJ2-1; clone_size: .; v_call: TRBV7-3; d_call: .; cdr3_nt: TGTGCCAGCAGCTTAGAACTAAGCTCCTACAATGAGCAGTTCTTC; cdr3_aa: CASSLELSSYNEQFF
j_call: TRBJ2-3; clone_size: .; v_call: TRBV5-8; d_call: .; cdr3_nt: TGTGCCAGCAGCTTGGGACTGGCAGGGAGGACAGATACGCAGTATTTT; cdr3_aa: CASSLGLAGRTDTQYF
j_call: TRBJ2-7; clone_size: .; v_call: TRBV29-1; d_call: .; cdr3_nt: TGCAGCGTTGGGGAGGGGACAGTTATTCAGTACTTC; cdr3_aa: CSVGEGTVIQYF
j_call: TRBJ1-4; clone_size: once; v_call: TRBV4-2; d_call: .; cdr3_nt: TGTGCCAGCAGCCAAGATCGGGGCAATCGGAAGAATGAAAAACTGTTTTTT; cdr3_aa: CASSQDRGNRKNEKLFF
j_call: TRBJ2-7; clone_size: .; v_call: TRBV5-4; d_call: TRBD1; cdr3_nt: TGTGCCAGCAGCTTAGCTAGGACAGGCTACGAGCAGTACTTC; cdr3_aa: CASSLARTGYEQYF
j_call: TRBJ2-2; clone_size: few; v_call: TRBV10-1; d_call: .; cdr3_nt: TGCGCCAGCAGTGGAAGGGTCTTCGGGGAGCTGTTTTTT; cdr3_aa: CASSGRVFGELFF
j_call: TRBJ1-2; clone_size: once; v_call: TRBV19; d_call: TRBD1; cdr3_nt: TGTGCCAGTAGTACTCGTCGCCTGGCCGGGACAGGGGTTAATGGCTACACCTTC; cdr3_aa: CASSTRRLAGTGVNGYTF
j_call: TRBJ1-4; clone_size: .; v_call: TRBV4-1; d_call: .; cdr3_nt: TGCGCCAGCAGCCAAGTGCAAGGCGAAAAACTGTTTTTT; cdr3_aa: CASSQVQGEKLFF
j_call: TRBJ1-5; clone_size: .; v_call: TRBV2; d_call: .; cdr3_nt: TGTGCCAGCAGTGGAGAAAGTAATCAGCCCCAGCATTTT; cdr3_aa: CASSGESNQPQHF
j_call: TRBJ1-4; clone_size: .; v_call: TRBV28; d_call: TRBD1; cdr3_nt: TGTGCCAGCAGTACCGGACAGGGAACTAATGAAAAACTGTTTTTT; cdr3_aa: CASSTGQGTNEKLFF
j_call: TRBJ1-2; clone_size: .; v_call: TRBV19; d_call: .; cdr3_nt: TGTGCCAGTAAGTCAGGGGCGAGAAACTATGGCTACACCTTC; cdr3_aa: CASKSGARNYGYTF
j_call: TRBJ2-7; clone_size: .; v_call: TRBV28; d_call: .; cdr3_nt: TGTGCCAGCAGTGGAGTCCTGAGAACCTACGAGCAGTACTTC; cdr3_aa: CASSGVLRTYEQYF
j_call: TRBJ2-7; clone_size: .; v_call: TRBV5-1; d_call: .; cdr3_nt: TGCGCCAGCAGCTTGGCACAGGGGGGGCCCTACGAGCAGTACTTC; cdr3_aa: CASSLAQGGPYEQYF
j_call: TRBJ2-1; clone_size: .; v_call: TRBV9; d_call: TRBD2; cdr3_nt: TGTGCCAGCAGCGTAGGGACTAGCGGAACCTACAATGAGCAGTTCTTC; cdr3_aa: CASSVGTSGTYNEQFF
j_call: TRBJ2-7; clone_size: .; v_call: TRBV2; d_call: TRBD2; cdr3_nt: TGTGCCAGCAGTCCAACTAGCGGCTACGAGCAGTACTTC; cdr3_aa: CASSPTSGYEQYF
j_call: TRBJ1-2; clone_size: .; v_call: TRBV2; d_call: .; cdr3_nt: TGTGCCAGCAGTGTAGGAGGGTTTGGCTACACCTTC; cdr3_aa: CASSVGGFGYTF
j_call: TRBJ2-7; clone_size: .; v_call: TRBV5-5; d_call: TRBD1; cdr3_nt: TGTGCCAGCAGCGACAGGGGGGAACACTTC; cdr3_aa: CASSDRGEHF
j_call: TRBJ2-7; clone_size: .; v_call: TRBV6-1; d_call: TRBD2; cdr3_nt: TGTGCCAGCAGTCCGACTAGCGGGACAAACGAGCAGTACTTC; cdr3_aa: CASSPTSGTNEQYF
j_call: TRBJ2-1; clone_size: few; v_call: TRBV29-1; d_call: TRBD2; cdr3_nt: TGCAGCGTCCCAGCGGCCGGGACTAGCGGGACAAGTGAGCAGTTCTTC; cdr3_aa: CSVPAAGTSGTSEQFF
j_call: TRBJ2-3; clone_size: .; v_call: TRBV18; d_call: .; cdr3_nt: TGTGCCAGCTCACCACCTGCAGATACGCAGTATTTT; cdr3_aa: CASSPPADTQYF
j_call: TRBJ2-3; clone_size: once; v_call: TRBV4-1; d_call: TRBD2; cdr3_nt: TGCGCCAGCAGCCAAGAGCCTAGCGGGCGTCCTAGCACAGATACGCAGTATTTT; cdr3_aa: CASSQEPSGRPSTDTQYF
j_call: TRBJ2-5; clone_size: .; v_call: TRBV9; d_call: TRBD1; cdr3_nt: TGTGCCAGCAGCGTTGCAGGGGGCCTACAAGAGACCCAGTACTTC; cdr3_aa: CASSVAGGLQETQYF
j_call: TRBJ1-1; clone_size: .; v_call: TRBV19; d_call: TRBD1; cdr3_nt: TGTGCCAGTATCCGACAGGGTAGGGTCACTGAAGCTTTCTTT; cdr3_aa: CASIRQGRVTEAFF
j_call: TRBJ2-7; clone_size: .; v_call: TRBV29-1; d_call: TRBD2; cdr3_nt: TGCAGCGTTTGTGGGGGAGCGGGAGGCCAAGCTCCCTACGAGCAGTACTTC; cdr3_aa: CSVCGGAGGQAPYEQYF
j_call: TRBJ2-1; clone_size: .; v_call: TRBV5-4; d_call: .; cdr3_nt: TGTGCCAGCAGCTATGAGGGTGTTCGGGGTTACAATGAGCAGTTCTTC; cdr3_aa: CASSYEGVRGYNEQFF
j_call: TRBJ1-4; clone_size: .; v_call: TRBV5-1; d_call: .; cdr3_nt: TGCGCCAGCAGCCTACAGGGACTTAATGAAAAACTGTTTTTT; cdr3_aa: CASSLQGLNEKLFF
j_call: TRBJ2-2; clone_size: .; v_call: TRBV7-2; d_call: TRBD2; cdr3_nt: TGTGCCAGCAGCCTCGGACTAGCGGTCACCGGGGAGCTGTTTTTT; cdr3_aa: CASSLGLAVTGELFF
j_call: TRBJ1-2; clone_size: .; v_call: TRBV19; d_call: TRBD1; cdr3_nt: TGTGCCAGTACTCATTTAGGTCCGGGACAGGGACGGTATGGCTACACCTTC; cdr3_aa: CASTHLGPGQGRYGYTF
j_call: TRBJ2-3; clone_size: .; v_call: TRBV5-1; d_call: .; cdr3_nt: TGCGCCAGCAGCTTTTTGTCGAGGAGCACAGATACGCAGTATTTT; cdr3_aa: CASSFLSRSTDTQYF
j_call: TRBJ2-6; clone_size: .; v_call: TRBV19; d_call: .; cdr3_nt: TGTGCCAGTACTTTCCCAACCGGGTCTCTCCCCTCTGGGGCCAACGTCCTGACTTTC; cdr3_aa: CASTFPTGSLPSGANVLTF
j_call: TRBJ1-3; clone_size: .; v_call: TRBV18; d_call: .; cdr3_nt: TGTGCCAGCTCACCTAAGGTCGCAGACAGCATCTCTGGAAACACCATATATTTT; cdr3_aa: CASSPKVADSISGNTIYF
j_call: TRBJ1-1; clone_size: .; v_call: TRBV19; d_call: .; cdr3_nt: TGTGCCAGTAGTCAATGGAGAAACACTGAAGCTTTCTTT; cdr3_aa: CASSQWRNTEAFF